This TCR beta chain was captured by sequencing in a study of blood T cell repertoires in COVID-19. Whole-study context: Whether acute or convalescent, the COVID-19 samples came from the United States, Italy and Spain. In each case, the material was cDNA or gDNA derived from T cells, B-cell-depleted T cells, or PBMCs.

V gave up 4 bases and J gave up 3 bases, with 15 bases separating them. Germline CDR1 LGHNA, CDR2 YSLEER. The CDR3 loop spans 16 amino acids. Per the authors' pipeline: Estimation of nucleated cell counts relied on the amplification of reference gene primers. Assay: immunoSEQ multiplex PCR; the TCRdb copy retains only in-frame clones and omits some. The V and J calls and the clone size are those of that table, but D and trimming were determined from the DNA. The sample includes a few hundred thousand clones, around 90% of them seen just once. The chain combines TRBV4-3 with TRBJ2-2, with D possibly TRBD2 on 6 matching bases. The TCR comes from a man aged 50-59 years with active or convalescent COVID-19. The sample was peripheral blood. The CDR3: CASSPRAGTDTGELFF. The CDR3 region has the DNA TGCGCCAGCAGCCCTAGGGCGGGGACGGACACCGGGGAGCTGTTTTTT.